Presented here are 3 T cell receptor beta chains from one specimen sequenced in a study of neurological immune-mediated disorders. TCRdb used MiXCR to reprocess the 5' RACE reads, holding one entry per CDR3 protein. The sample carries about 80,000 distinct CDR3 sequences, 5.5% to 6.5% recorded once. The time point: longitudinal time-point 2. Input material: PBMCs. These receptors came from a woman in her sixties with multiple sclerosis.

At least ten counts were recorded for this clonotype. This chain joins TRBV20-1 and TRBJ1-6, with 10 bases fitting TRBD1. This CDR3 contains 15 residues. J gave up 8 bases and V 6 bases, and 10 bases lay outside the gene matches. CDR1 is DFQATT, CDR2 SNEGSKA, per germline (reference sequence). The CDR3, as DNA: TGCAGTGCCCTCGGGGGACAGGGGAATCATTCACCCCTCCACTTT. Protein product: CSALGGQGNHSPLHF.

The genes are TRBV3-1 and TRBJ1-4; possible D gene TRBD1, 5 bases. Trimming stripped 0 bases from V and 14 bases from J, with 19 bases between. CDR3 length: 15 residues. The germline V gene has CDR1 LGHDT and CDR2 YNNKEL (reference sequence). In DNA, the CDR3 is TGTGCCAGCAGCCAAGACCACGGGCTCACAGGTTGGCTGTTTTTT. Protein product: CASSQDHGLTGWLFF. Filled out from reference TRBV3-1 and TRBJ1-4, the complete variable domain reads DTAVSQTPKYLVTQMGNDKSIKCEQNLGHDTMYWYKQDSKKFLKIMFSYNNKELIINETVPNRFSPKSPDKAHLNLHINSLELGDSAVYFCASSQDHGLTGWLFFGSGTQLSVL.

This clonotype was picked up many times. The rearrangement uses TRBV28 and TRBJ1-1, with D unclear. V shed 6 bases and J shed 1 base, with 15 bases lying between them. The CDR3 consists of 15 residues. Germline loops: CDR1 MDHEN, CDR2 SYDVKM. CDR3 in amino acids: CASSNTSPGNTEAFF. The CDR3 nucleotides read TGTGCCAGCAGCAACACCTCTCCCGGGAACACTGAAGCTTTCTTT.